The clone carrying this TCR beta chain was counted many times. The antigen is unknown. TCRbeta library construction was performed incorporating unique molecular identifiers. TCRdb re-analysed the PCR reads in MiXCR, keeping a single row per CDR3 protein. Among roughly 790,000 distinct CDR3 sequences listed, 16% were seen once. The entry originates in a study of T-cell reconstitution after alpha-beta-depleted transplantation in children. Study-wide points: T-cell counts and diversity at one year post-transplant came mainly from newly produced T cells. Day-60 TCRbeta diversity that was high in some patients was derived from surviving recipient T cells and thymic progenitors. By about two months after transplant, alpha-beta T cells reportedly arose from several hundred graft clones that had expanded.

There are 14 residues in the CDR3. V was shortened by 6 bases and J by 5 bases, with 15 bases between the two germline ends. This chain uses TRBV12-3 or TRBV12-4 with TRBJ2-3; D may be TRBD2 (6 bases). Sequencing was performed on PBMCs, mostly from graft donor cells, taken 360 days after TCRalphabeta/CD19-depleted stem cell transplant. This clonotype was sampled from a male patient aged 10 to 17 who had a stem cell transplant for acute lymphoblastic leukemia, so the T cells may come from the graft donor. CDR3 sequence: CASSLGGRLDTQYF. The CDR3 DNA reads TGTGCCAGCAGCTTGGGAGGCCGATTAGATACGCAGTATTTT.